This is a list of T cell receptor beta chains from one sample in a study of T cell responses to AZD1222 COVID-19 vaccine. Data came from immunoSEQ multiplex PCR; TCRdb stores just in-frame clones and leaves some out. In the table there are approximately 110,000 clones, 80% to 90% of which are singletons. The sample consisted of peripheral blood, taken on day 0 of AZD1222 vaccination. Source of these receptors: an adult in good health. CDR3s include the opening cysteine and the closing phenylalanine or tryptophan. The D gene is left open where the match is weak. The size entry is marked missing in some rows and otherwise reads once, few, many or a size class.

j_gene,abundance,v_gene,d_gene,CDR3nt,CDR3aa
TRBJ2-3,-,TRBV7-8,-,TGTGCCAGCCGGCCAGCTCGCTTTTCAGATACGCAGTATTTT,CASRPARFSDTQYF
TRBJ1-1,-,TRBV6-5,-,TGTGCCAGCACCCCGGCTGACCGCATGAACACTGAAGCTTTCTTT,CASTPADRMNTEAFF
TRBJ1-4,few,TRBV2,-,TGTGCCAGCAGTCCCCGACCTGAAAAACTGTTTTTT,CASSPRPEKLFF
TRBJ2-3,few,TRBV11-3,-,TGTGCCAGCAGCTTGGGGAACGGGGATACGCAGTATTTT,CASSLGNGDTQYF
TRBJ1-2,once,TRBV4-3,-,TGCGCCAGCAGCCAAAACCAGGGCATAACCCTTTATGGCTACACCTTC,CASSQNQGITLYGYTF
TRBJ2-5,-,TRBV5-4,-,TGTGCCAGCAGCTTGGAAAATCGAGAAGAGACCCAGTACTTC,CASSLENREETQYF
TRBJ1-2,once,TRBV27,-,TGTGCCAGCAGTTCGAGTGTCAAGGCCGGCTACACCTTC,CASSSSVKAGYTF
TRBJ1-2,-,TRBV18,-,TGTGCCAGCTCACCGACAAAAGACTATGGCTACACCTTC,CASSPTKDYGYTF
TRBJ1-5,-,TRBV3-1/TRBV3-2,-,TGTGCCAGCAGCCAAGATCTTCTGGCGCCCCAGCATTTT,CASSQDLLAPQHF
TRBJ2-7,once,TRBV19,TRBD2,TGTGCCAGTAGTAAGGAGGGACTAGCGGGGGGATACGAGCAGTACTTC,CASSKEGLAGGYEQYF
TRBJ2-2,-,TRBV6-5,-,TGTGCCAGCAGTAGACGAAGCGGAAACACCGGGGAGCTGTTTTTT,CASSRRSGNTGELFF
TRBJ2-1,once,TRBV19,TRBD2,TGTGCCAGTAGTATAGCATCCGCGGGGGGGCGCGATGAGCAGTTCTTC,CASSIASAGGRDEQFF
TRBJ2-3,-,TRBV6-4,-,TGTGCCAGTAACACAGATACGCAGTATTTT,CASNTDTQYF
TRBJ2-5,-,TRBV27,-,TGTGCCAGCAAGGGTCAGGGGTATGCGAAGACCCAGTACTTC,CASKGQGYAKTQYF
TRBJ2-7,-,TRBV4-3,-,TGCGCCAGCAGCCAAGGGCGCCTTAAAGAGCAGTACTTC,CASSQGRLKEQYF
TRBJ2-3,-,TRBV30,TRBD2,TGTGCCTGGAGCCAAAAACTAGCGGGGGTCGGAGATACGCAGTATTTT,CAWSQKLAGVGDTQYF
TRBJ2-1,-,TRBV10-3,-,TGTGCCATCAGTGAGTCCACATACAATGAGCAGTTCTTC,CAISESTYNEQFF
TRBJ1-5,once,TRBV9,-,TGTGCCAGCAGCCTAACAGGGAGCCGCAATCAGCCCCAGCATTTT,CASSLTGSRNQPQHF
TRBJ2-7,-,TRBV5-1,TRBD1,TGCGCCAGCGGGGGGACAGGAATGTACGAGCAGTACTTC,CASGGTGMYEQYF
TRBJ2-3,-,TRBV19,TRBD2,TGTGCCAGTAGGAAGAAATACAGCGGGAGAGGCACAGATACGCAGTATTTT,CASRKKYSGRGTDTQYF
TRBJ1-4,-,TRBV28,-,TGTGCCAGCAGGATAGGGGGTGGTAATGAAAAACTGTTTTTT,CASRIGGGNEKLFF
TRBJ1-2,few,TRBV7-9,-,TGTGCCAGCAGCTCTTTCGTCGGAGGCGATGGCTACACCTTC,CASSSFVGGDGYTF
TRBJ2-1,-,TRBV7-2,-,TGTGCCAGCAGCCGCTCGCGCGCCGCGACAGTAATCAATGAGCAGTTCTTC,CASSRSRAATVINEQFF
TRBJ1-6,-,TRBV5-1,-,TGCGCCAGCAGCACCACATTAAACTCACCCCTCCACTTT,CASSTTLNSPLHF
TRBJ1-1,-,TRBV30,-,TGTGCCTGGAGTCGGTGGGTGAACACTGAAGCTTTCTTT,CAWSRWVNTEAFF
TRBJ2-3,-,TRBV30,TRBD1,TGTGCCTGGAAATGGGACAGGCCCACAGATACGCAGTATTTT,CAWKWDRPTDTQYF
TRBJ1-5,-,TRBV12-3/TRBV12-4,-,TGTGCCAGCAGTTTAGCCGATCAGCCCCAGCATTTT,CASSLADQPQHF
TRBJ2-1,few,TRBV5-4,TRBD2,TGTGCCAGCAGCTTGGATCTTCCCAGCGGGAGTGGGAATGAGCAGTTCTTC,CASSLDLPSGSGNEQFF
TRBJ2-7,-,TRBV5-1,TRBD2,TGCGCCAGCAGCTACGGGGGGAGGGCCATAGCGGGGCAGTACTTC,CASSYGGRAIAGQYF
TRBJ2-5,once,TRBV21-1,-,TGTGCCAGCAGCGCCGGGACTAGCGGGATATTGAAGACCCAGTACTTC,CASSAGTSGILKTQYF
TRBJ1-1,-,TRBV28,-,TGTGCCAGCAGTTTAAAGTTCCGAGAAGCTTTCTTT,CASSLKFREAFF
TRBJ2-7,-,TRBV19,-,TGTGCCAGTAGTATAGGTGACCGGGCCCGCATCGGCGAGCAGTACTTC,CASSIGDRARIGEQYF
TRBJ2-5,-,TRBV30,-,TGTGCCCTTGCCCAAGGGGTAGAGACCCAGTACTTC,CALAQGVETQYF
TRBJ2-1,-,TRBV11-2,-,TGTGCCAGCAGCTTATTCAACAATGAGCAGTTCTTC,CASSLFNNEQFF
TRBJ1-6,-,TRBV2,TRBD1,TGTGCCAGCAGTGTCGGGAGGACAGGACGGTCTAATTCACCCCTCCACTTT,CASSVGRTGRSNSPLHF
TRBJ2-1,-,TRBV12-3/TRBV12-4,-,TGTGCCAGCAGCAGGAACAATGAGCAGTTCTTC,CASSRNNEQFF
TRBJ1-2,-,TRBV3-1/TRBV3-2,TRBD1,TGTGCCAGCAGCCAAGTTCAGGGGGCGGATGGCTACACCTTC,CASSQVQGADGYTF
TRBJ2-3,-,TRBV2,-,TGTGCCAGCAGTGAAGGCAGGGCCCCCGCAGATACGCAGTATTTT,CASSEGRAPADTQYF